This T cell receptor (beta chain) was sequenced during a study of blood T cell repertoires in COVID-19 (TCRdb year 2020). Study-level background: Collaborator samples came from the United States, Italy and Spain and covered acute and convalescent phases of COVID-19. The prospective study material was composed of cDNA or gDNA derived from T cells, B-cell-depleted T cells, or PBMCs. Deeply sampled blood TCRbeta repertoires from subjects exposed to, actively infected with, or recovered from COVID-19 were included in the dataset. The repertoires were released in a freely available public database meant as a resource for research on the immune response to SARS-CoV-2. The samples were drawn from the first 160 participants of the ongoing ImmuneRACE study and from roughly 1,300 subjects provided by 6 global collaborators. Sample metadata almost always included a de-identified subject ID, COVID-19 status, age in years and sex. HLA class I and class II types, where available, came from metadata supplied by the sample provider rather than from assay-based typing.

Overall study results and their limits: Clinical and demographic metadata were provided uncurated, with the amount varying by source and participant.

The immunoSEQ Assay, a bias-controlled multiplex PCR, was used to amplify TCRbeta CDR3 regions from genomic DNA. Per the authors' processing: The number of nucleated cells in each sample was estimated from the amplification of reference gene primers within the assay. To quantify the absolute abundance of each unique TCRbeta CDR3 rearrangement, sequence reads were collapsed and filtered. For each sample, productive Simpson clonality was calculated as the square root of Simpson's diversity index over productive rearrangements. Imported from immuneACCESS, the table was reduced by TCRdb to in-frame sequences with V and J called. These copies leave out some clones; in studies compared against another copy, an unresolved V gene accounts for under half, and the cause of the remainder is not known. That table is the source of V, J and clone size, and D and trimming were worked out from the DNA. This sample gives about 490,000 clones in total; approximately 85% of them show up just once. The ten largest clones capture 3% to 3.5% of the sample.

V and J lose 3 bases and 2 bases, and a span of 12 bases separates them. Measured from the cysteine to the phenylalanine, the CDR3 is 15 residues long. Only the CDR3 DNA stays, 45 bases, in frame from base 1. The germline V gene provides CDR1 MDHEN and CDR2 SYDVKM. Each collaborating institution followed its own protocols to collect whole blood in K2EDTA tubes. Collaborator samples were shipped for TCRbeta analysis as frozen whole blood, isolated PBMCs, or DNA extracted from either sample type. With regard to this clone: No cognate antigen has been identified for it. Per-base quality was not reported, and no clone a single base away is much larger than it.

The sequencing input was peripheral blood. This clonotype originated in a human donor in a cohort sampled during active COVID-19. The V gene is TRBV28 and the J gene is TRBJ2-3; TRBD1 might be the D gene, on 5 matching bases. Here is the DNA: TGTGCCAGCAGTTTGGCAGGACACAACACAGATACGCAGTATTTT. It translates as CASSLAGHNTDTQYF.